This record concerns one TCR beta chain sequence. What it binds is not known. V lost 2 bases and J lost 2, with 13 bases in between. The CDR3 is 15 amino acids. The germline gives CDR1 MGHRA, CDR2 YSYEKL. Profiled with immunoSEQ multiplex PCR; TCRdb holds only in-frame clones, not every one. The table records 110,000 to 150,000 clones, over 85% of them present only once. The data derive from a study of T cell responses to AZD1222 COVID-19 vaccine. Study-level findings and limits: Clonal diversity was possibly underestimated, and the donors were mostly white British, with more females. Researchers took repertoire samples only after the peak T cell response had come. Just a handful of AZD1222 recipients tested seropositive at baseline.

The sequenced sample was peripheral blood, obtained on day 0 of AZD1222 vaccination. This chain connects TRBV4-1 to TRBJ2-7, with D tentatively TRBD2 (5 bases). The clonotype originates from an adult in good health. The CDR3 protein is CASSQSREVTYEQYF. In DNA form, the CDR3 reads TGCGCCAGCAGCCAATCCCGGGAAGTAACCTACGAGCAGTACTTC.